A single sample is the source of the 25 T cell receptor beta chains below, sequenced in a study of beta chain features in type 1 diabetes. Broader study findings: All four CD4+ subsets of Type 1 diabetes patients contained TCRB CDR3s that were moderately but significantly shorter.

What was sequenced were expressed TCRB transcripts, since all of the isolated RNA had been reverse transcribed. Libraries were prepared by immunoSEQ multiplex PCR; TCRdb keeps only in-frame clonotypes and omits some of them. The repertoire holds roughly 100,000 clones, about 26% seen once, with 0.5% to 0.6% in the top ten. Which antigens these TCRs recognize remains unknown. The material sequenced was central memory CD4+ T cells from blood. Source of these receptors: a young woman with type 1 diabetes.

The chain employs TRBV5-6 and TRBJ2-2, with D unclear. The CDR3 loop spans 14 amino acids. Between the trimmed V and J ends, which lost 0 bases and 6 bases, there was a span of 9 bases. Germline V gene sequence: CDR1 SGHDT, CDR2 YYEEEE. CDR3 in DNA: TGTGCCAGCAGCTTGGTTCACGCGGCCGGGGAGCTGTTTTTT. Translated, it gives CASSLVHAAGELFF.

This clone has just a few counts. The chain carries TRBV30 and TRBJ2-5; 7 bases match TRBD1. CDR1 is GTSNPN, CDR2 SVGIG, per germline (reference sequence). There are 13 residues in the CDR3. V lost 3 bases and J lost 4; bases outside the gene matches: 5. CDR3 in amino acids: CAWSGNRGETQYF. CDR3 in DNA: TGTGCCTGGAGCGGTAACAGGGGAGAGACCCAGTACTTC. The variable domain in full, completed from reference TRBV30 and TRBJ2-5, reads SQTIHQWPATLVQPVGSPLSLECTVEGTSNPNLYWYRQAAGRGLQLLFYSVGIGQISSEVPQNLSASRPQDRQFILSSKKLLLSDSGFYLCAWSGNRGETQYFGPGTRLLVL.

V usage is TRBV29-1 and J usage is TRBJ1-2, with D possibly matching TRBD1 (6 bases). Deletions cut 5 bases from V and 5 bases from J, with 21 bases between. This CDR3 contains 15 residues. Germline CDR1 and CDR2: SQVTM and ANQGSEA. CDR3 protein: CSVPPGGRGGYGYTF. DNA of the CDR3: TGCAGCGTTCCCCCCGGGGGGCGCGGAGGGTATGGCTACACCTTC. Full variable domain (rest looked up from reference TRBV29-1 and TRBJ1-2): SAVISQKPSRDICQRGTSLTIQCQVDSQVTMMFWYRQQPGQSLTLIATANQGSEATYESGFVIDKFPISRPNLTFSTLTVSNMSPEDSSIYLCSVPPGGRGGYGYTFGSGTRLTVV.

The gene calls are TRBV28 and TRBJ1-5; 7 bases map to TRBD1. With V trimmed by 6 bases and J by 0 bases, 11 bases remained unmatched. The germline CDR1 and CDR2 sequences are MDHEN and SYDVKM. The CDR3 loop spans 17 amino acids. The CDR3 DNA is TGTGCCAGCAGCCGTAACAGGGGAACGTATAGCAATCAGCCCCAGCATTTT. Its protein is CASSRNRGTYSNQPQHF.

The rearrangement joins TRBV9 to TRBJ2-1; D unclear. Trimming shortened V by 3 bases and J by 0 bases, and 19 bases separated the two germline ends. The CDR3 consists of 18 residues. Germline V gene lookup returns CDR1 SGDLS and CDR2 YYNGEE. The CDR3 region is CASSANPHSQSSYNEQFF. In DNA, the CDR3 is TGTGCCAGCAGCGCAAATCCTCACAGCCAGAGCTCCTACAATGAGCAGTTCTTC.

This clone was seen more than once but under ten times. The gene calls are TRBV7-2 and TRBJ1-2; tentatively, D is TRBD1 (6 bases). Looked up from germline, CDR1 is SGHTA and CDR2 is FQGNSA. Trimming cost V 4 bases and J 7 bases, with 19 bases left between them. This CDR3 is built from 15 residues. In DNA form, the CDR3 reads TGTGCCAGCAGCTCCTCCATGACAGGTTCGGCTGGCTACACCTTC. Amino acids: CASSSSMTGSAGYTF.

The V gene is TRBV7-9, the J gene TRBJ2-3; 9 positions agree with TRBD2. This CDR3 is 15 amino acids long. In germline, CDR1 is SEHNR, CDR2 FQNEAQ (reference sequence). With V trimmed by 8 bases and J by 4 bases, 10 bases remained unmatched. The CDR3 protein is CASATLAGRADTQYF. The CDR3 nucleotides are TGTGCCAGCGCAACCCTAGCGGGAAGGGCAGATACGCAGTATTTT.

The chain uses TRBV5-1 and TRBJ1-5, with D perhaps TRBD1 (5 bases). Trimming removed 0 bases from V and 4 bases from J, with 11 bases in between. Germline assignment: CDR1 SGHRS and CDR2 YFSETQ. This CDR3 has 15 amino acids. Here the CDR3 reads CASSLDRSPNQPQHF. As DNA, the CDR3 is TGCGCCAGCAGCTTGGACAGGAGCCCGAATCAGCCCCAGCATTTT.

CDR3 sequence: CASSSPQGNTEAFF. DNA of the CDR3: TGTGCCAGCAGTTCCCCGCAGGGAAACACTGAAGCTTTCTTT. The chain is built from TRBV28 and TRBJ1-1; D is perhaps TRBD1 (5 bases). The CDR3 has 14 amino acids. Germline CDR1 reads MDHEN; CDR2 reads SYDVKM. The V gene lost 4 bases and the J gene lost 2 bases, with 11 bases spanning the gap.

The CDR3 DNA reads as TGTGCCAGCAGCCCCCGTCCCGGGACAGGGCTGGGTCAGCCCCAGCATTTT. As protein: CASSPRPGTGLGQPQHF. The genes are TRBV5-6 and TRBJ1-5; 9 bases match TRBD1. This CDR3 contains 17 residues. V dropped 4 bases and J dropped 6; count of bases not matched to a gene: 14. CDR1 SGHDT and CDR2 YYEEEE come from the germline V gene.

The gene calls are TRBV6-5 and TRBJ2-1; 11 bases agree with TRBD2. The ends lost 7 bases at V and 3 bases at J; junction bases unmatched: 5. The CDR3 has 15 amino acids. Germline V gives CDR1 MNHEY, CDR2 SVGAGI. The CDR3 DNA follows: TGTGCCAGCAAGACTAGCGGGACCTACTACAATGAGCAGTTCTTC. The encoded protein is CASKTSGTYYNEQFF.

The gene calls are TRBV19 and TRBJ1-1; weak D call: TRBD1 (5 bases). In germline, CDR1 is LNHDA, CDR2 SQIVND (reference sequence). This CDR3 spans 15 amino acids. V dropped 4 bases and J dropped 3 bases, with 15 bases sitting between them. The CDR3 nucleotides are TGTGCCAGTAGTACCCGGACCGGGGGGTACACTGAAGCTTTCTTT. Amino acids: CASSTRTGGYTEAFF. Based on the CDR3 plus reference TRBV19 and TRBJ1-1, the full variable domain is DGGITQSPKYLFRKEGQNVTLSCEQNLNHDAMYWYRQDPGQGLRLIYYSQIVNDFQKGDIAEGYSVSREKKESFPLTVTSAQKNPTAFYLCASSTRTGGYTEAFFGQGTRLTVV.

The chain employs TRBV2 and TRBJ1-5; 7 bases are a match to TRBD1. The germline CDR1 and CDR2 sequences are SNHLY and FYNNEI. The CDR3 covers 14 residues. V gave up 4 bases and J gave up 4 bases; unmatched junction bases: 4. The CDR3 bases are TGTGCCAGCAGTGGACAGGGCCAGAATCAGCCCCAGCATTTT. Translation gives CASSGQGQNQPQHF. The full variable domain, rest sourced from reference TRBV2 and TRBJ1-5, is EPEVTQTPSHQVTQMGQEVILRCVPISNHLYFYWYRQILGQKVEFLVSFYNNEISEKSEIFDDQFSVERPDGSNFTLKIRSTKLEDSAMYFCASSGQGQNQPQHFGDGTRLSIL.

The table lists this clone with a few counts. This sequence joins TRBV18 and TRBJ2-3, with a possible D match to TRBD2 (6 bases). The CDR3 totals 17 residues. CDR1 and CDR2 (germline): KGHSH, LQKENI. Between the trimmed V and J ends, which lost 3 bases and 0 bases, there was a span of 16 bases. CDR3 sequence: CASSPISSVSSTDTQYF. The CDR3 DNA follows: TGTGCCAGCTCACCGATCTCTAGCGTCTCTAGCACAGATACGCAGTATTTT.

This clone was seen a handful of times. The chain is built from TRBV7-2 and TRBJ2-1; perhaps TRBD1 as D (5 bases). The CDR3 loop spans 13 amino acids. Germline V gene data show CDR1 as SGHTA and CDR2 as FQGNSA. With 0 bases removed from V and 12 bases from J, the gap between germline ends came to 12 bases. The CDR3 loop reads CASSLAKVGAQFF. The CDR3, as DNA: TGTGCCAGCAGCTTAGCGAAAGTTGGGGCGCAGTTCTTC.

This clone was found once. This rearrangement joins TRBV27 to TRBJ2-1, with D perhaps matching TRBD2 (6 bases). CDR3 size: 20 residues. Trimming removed 1 base from V and 2 bases from J, with 24 bases in between. CDR1 is MNHEY, CDR2 SMNVEV, per germline (reference sequence). CDR3 sequence: CASSLFPRTSIEVTYNEQFF. The CDR3 nucleotides are TGTGCCAGCAGTTTATTCCCTAGAACTAGCATCGAAGTCACCTACAATGAGCAGTTCTTC.

The rearrangement links TRBV11-2 to TRBJ2-3, with 9 bases fitting TRBD1. The V gene's germline CDR1 is SGHAT and CDR2 FQNNGV. The CDR3 contains 17 residues. V dropped 4 bases and J dropped 4; count of bases not matched to a gene: 12. CDR3 bases: TGTGCCAGCAGCTCGCAGCCGGGACAGGGAGGGGCAGATACGCAGTATTTT. It is translated as CASSSQPGQGGADTQYF. Using reference TRBV11-2 and TRBJ2-3 for the parts outside the CDR3, the full variable domain is EAGVAQSPRYKIIEKRQSVAFWCNPISGHATLYWYQQILGQGPKLLIQFQNNGVVDDSQLPKDRFSAERLKGVDSTLKIQPAKLEDSAVYLCASSSQPGQGGADTQYFGPGTRLTVL.

The rearrangement joins TRBV27 to TRBJ1-5; perhaps TRBD1 as D (5 bases). V lost 4 bases and J lost 7, with 17 bases in between. The CDR3 consists of 15 residues. CDR1 and CDR2 from the germline V gene are MNHEY and SMNVEV (reference sequence). The CDR3 DNA reads as TGTGCCAGCAGTTGGGACTCCAGGATCATCCAGCCCCAGCATTTT. Amino acid sequence: CASSWDSRIIQPQHF.

This clone has more than one count but fewer than ten. The V and J genes are TRBV28 and TRBJ1-1, with D unresolved. Trimming removed 5 bases from V and 7 bases from J, with 11 bases in between. The length of the CDR3 is 12 residues. Germline CDR1 is MDHEN and CDR2 is SYDVKM. The chain's CDR3 is CASSRMVSEAFF. DNA for the CDR3: TGTGCCAGCAGTCGTATGGTCAGTGAAGCTTTCTTT.

The V call is TRBV11-3, the J call TRBJ2-1, with D possibly TRBD2 on 5 matching bases. The CDR3 contains 16 residues. V dropped 4 bases and J dropped 4 bases, with 17 bases sitting between them. Germline V lookup: CDR1 SGHNT, CDR2 YENEEA. CDR3 nucleotides: TGTGCCAGCAGCTACGGCCGGCAGCGGAGGTACAATGAGCAGTTCTTC. Amino acid sequence: CASSYGRQRRYNEQFF.

This clone was seen a few times. V usage is TRBV5-4 and J usage is TRBJ2-1, with D maybe TRBD2 (5 bases). CDR1 SGHNT and CDR2 YYREEE come from the germline V gene (reference sequence). Trimming took 4 bases from V and 2 from J, leaving 10 bases between them. The CDR3 contains 14 residues. For the CDR3, the DNA is TGTGCCAGCAGCACGGGAAGCGCCTACAATGAGCAGTTCTTC. It specifies CASSTGSAYNEQFF.

The chain has TRBV30 and TRBJ1-1, with D perhaps TRBD1 (6 bases). The CDR3 extends over 15 amino acids. V lost 4 bases to trimming and J lost 2 bases, with 17 bases between them. Germline V gene lookup returns CDR1 GTSNPN and CDR2 SVGIG (reference sequence). CDR3 residues: CAWIKGQRVNTEAFF. CDR3 coding DNA: TGTGCCTGGATTAAAGGACAGAGGGTAAACACTGAAGCTTTCTTT.

The sample holds one count of this clone. The chain carries TRBV27 and TRBJ2-1, with a weak D call TRBD2 (6 bases). Germline-derived CDR1 and CDR2 are MNHEY and SMNVEV (reference sequence). The germline V and J ends were trimmed by 6 bases and 9 bases, with 27 bases remaining between them. CDR3 length: 17 residues. CDR3 sequence: CASRSKGLKTSRGEQFF. Here the CDR3 DNA reads TGTGCCAGCAGATCTAAAGGACTAAAAACTTCGAGGGGTGAGCAGTTCTTC.

This clone was seen only a few times. The chain couples TRBV7-2 to TRBJ1-2, with TRBD1 identical over 8 bases. The V gene's germline CDR1 is SGHTA and CDR2 FQGNSA. Losses at the gene ends were 4 bases for V and 8 bases for J; bases not matched to a gene: 12. The CDR3 consists of 15 residues. Written as DNA, the CDR3 is TGTGCCAGCAGCTCTGTTTTCGGACAGGGTAACGGCTACACCTTC. Translation: CASSSVFGQGNGYTF.

This clone has just a few counts. V and J are TRBV12-5 and TRBJ2-2; 10 positions match TRBD2. The germline V gene encodes CDR1 LGHNT and CDR2 FRNRAP. CDR3 length: 17 residues. With V trimmed by 5 bases and J by 1 base, 7 bases remained unmatched. The CDR3 reads CASGLFIAGGNTGELFF. The DNA of the CDR3 is TGTGCTAGTGGTCTCTTCATAGCGGGAGGGAACACCGGGGAGCTGTTTTTT.